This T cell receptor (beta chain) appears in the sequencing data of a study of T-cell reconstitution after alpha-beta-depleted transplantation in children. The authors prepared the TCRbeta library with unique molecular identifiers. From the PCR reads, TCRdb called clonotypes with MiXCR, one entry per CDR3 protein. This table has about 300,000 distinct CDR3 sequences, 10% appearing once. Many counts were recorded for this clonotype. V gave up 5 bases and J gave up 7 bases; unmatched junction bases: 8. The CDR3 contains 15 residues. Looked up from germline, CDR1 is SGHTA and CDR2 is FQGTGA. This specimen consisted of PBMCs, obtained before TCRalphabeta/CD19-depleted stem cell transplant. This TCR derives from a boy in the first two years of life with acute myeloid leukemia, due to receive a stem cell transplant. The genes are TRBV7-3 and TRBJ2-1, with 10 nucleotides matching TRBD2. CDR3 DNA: TGTGCCAGCAGCGGACCGGGACTAGCGCATAATGAGCAGTTCTTC. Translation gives CASSGPGLAHNEQFF. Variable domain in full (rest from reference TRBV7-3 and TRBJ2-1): GAGVSQTPSNKVTEKGKYVELRCDPISGHTALYWYRQSLGQGPEFLIYFQGTGAADDSGLPNDRFFAVRPEGSVSTLKIQRTERGDSAVYLCASSGPGLAHNEQFFGPGTRLTVL.